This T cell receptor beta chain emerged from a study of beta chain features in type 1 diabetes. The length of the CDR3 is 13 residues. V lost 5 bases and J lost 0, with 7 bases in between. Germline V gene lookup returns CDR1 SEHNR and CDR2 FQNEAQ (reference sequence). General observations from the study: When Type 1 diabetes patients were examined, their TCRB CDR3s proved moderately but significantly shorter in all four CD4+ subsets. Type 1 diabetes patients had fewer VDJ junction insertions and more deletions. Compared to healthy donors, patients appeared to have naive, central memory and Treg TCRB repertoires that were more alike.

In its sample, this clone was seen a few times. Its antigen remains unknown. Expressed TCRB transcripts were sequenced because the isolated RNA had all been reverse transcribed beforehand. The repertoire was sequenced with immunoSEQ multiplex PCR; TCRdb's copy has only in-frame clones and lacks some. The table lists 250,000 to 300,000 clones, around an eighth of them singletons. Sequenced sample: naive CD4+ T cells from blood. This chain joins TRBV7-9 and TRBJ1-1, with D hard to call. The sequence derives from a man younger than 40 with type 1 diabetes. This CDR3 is CASSPQVNTEAFF. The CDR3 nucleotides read TGTGCCAGCAGCCCCCAGGTGAACACTGAAGCTTTCTTT.